A single sample is the source of the 6 T cell receptor beta chains below, sequenced in a study of blood T cell repertoires in COVID-19 (dated by TCRdb to about 2020). Library generation was performed with the immunoSEQ multiplex PCR assay. Entries here come from immuneACCESS through TCRdb and include only in-frame sequences with V and J called. Some clones fail to appear in such tables; in the studies checked, an unresolved V gene covers under half of the shortfall, and the cause of the remainder is unknown. The sample contains about 280,000 clones, roughly 86% of them found a single time. Of the sample, around 10% is held by the ten largest clones. The sequenced sample consisted of peripheral blood. The receptors here all came from a woman between 25 and 40 years old with COVID-19, enrolled during active disease.

J is TRBJ1-2 and V is TRBV5-6; 9 bases are a match to TRBD1. V trimming: 1 base; J trimming: 7 bases; junction bases outside the gene matches: 8. This CDR3 spans 15 amino acids. Germline V gene data show CDR1 as SGHDT and CDR2 as YYEEEE. CDR3 sequence reads: CASSLFRDRASGYTF. The CDR3 bases are TGTGCCAGCAGCTTGTTCCGGGACAGGGCGTCTGGCTACACCTTC.

The chain joins TRBV7-2 to TRBJ1-2; 7 bases are shared with TRBD1. Germline CDR1 SGHTA, CDR2 FQGNSA. The CDR3 length is 15 residues. The trim removed 5 bases at V and 5 bases at J, leaving 11 bases unmatched. CDR3 protein: CASSRPTRDSYGYTF. The CDR3 DNA sequence: TGTGCCAGCAGCCGTCCGACCCGGGACAGTTATGGCTACACCTTC. Full variable domain (outside the CDR3, taken from reference TRBV7-2 and TRBJ1-2): GAGVSQSPSNKVTEKGKDVELRCDPISGHTALYWYRQSLGQGLEFLIYFQGNSAPDKSGLPSDRFSAERTGGSVSTLTIQRTQQEDSAVYLCASSRPTRDSYGYTFGSGTRLTVV.

This clone was recorded a few times. The sample has other DNA sequences that encode this CDR3 too. The CDR3 nucleotides are TGTGCCACCAGTGATAGGACAGGGGGCGCTAGAAATGAGCAGTTCTTC. Amino acids: CATSDRTGGARNEQFF. The chain employs TRBV24-1 and TRBJ2-1, with TRBD1 matching over 11 bases. Germline V CDR1 and CDR2: KGHDR, SFDVKD. The CDR3 sequence is 16 residues long. The J segment lost 7 bases and the V segment lost 3 bases, leaving 7 bases of the junction unmatched.

This clone was observed a handful of times. One junction end disagrees with the germline gene, perhaps due to a read error. The CDR3 here is CASRRQGIDERYF. The CDR3 nucleotides read TGCGCCAGCAGAAGACAGGGGATCGACGAGCGGTACTTC. This rearrangement joins TRBV10-2 to TRBJ2-7; 8 bases fit TRBD1. This CDR3 has 13 residues. Germline CDR1 reads WSHSY; CDR2 reads SAAADI.

The rearrangement links TRBV5-4 to TRBJ1-2; D unresolved. The CDR3 extends over 12 amino acids. Germline assignment: CDR1 SGHNT and CDR2 YYREEE (reference sequence). Trimming left V 3 bases short and J 8 bases short, with 11 bases between. The CDR3 loop is CASSSRTGGYTF. The CDR3 DNA reads TGTGCCAGCAGCTCGCGGACTGGAGGCTACACCTTC.

V is TRBV11-2 and J is TRBJ1-6; 10 nucleotides agree with TRBD1. V lost 5 bases and J lost 3; bases outside the gene matches: 4. Germline CDR1 is SGHAT and CDR2 is FQNNGV. This CDR3 region has 16 residues. The CDR3 DNA follows: TGTGCCAGCAGCGGGGACAGGGGCCTCTATAATTCACCCCTCCACTTT. Its protein product is CASSGDRGLYNSPLHF.